This T cell receptor (beta chain) was obtained from a study of OX40 agonist ivuxolimab in advanced cancers. Study summary: Eligibility rules accepted prior anti-PD-1, anti-PD-L1 or anti-CTLA-4 therapy, and over 30% had some. Findings of the study overall: At doses 0.1 to 3.0 mg/kg, CD4+ and CD8+ clones expanded. Relatively little clonal expansion, among the lowest observed, appeared in partial responders at 0.1-3.0 mg/kg. Among T cells, CD8+ cells averaged more expanded clones than CD4+ cells.

Note on this clone: What it recognizes is unknown.

Assay used: immunoSEQ multiplex PCR; TCRdb lists only in-frame clones, some missing. The sample contains 65,000 to 95,000 clones, around 88% of which appear only once. This CDR3 has 14 amino acids. V was clipped by 5 bases and J by 1 base, with 12 bases between them. The V gene's germline CDR1 is SGHTA and CDR2 FQGTGA. Sequenced material: CD4+ or CD8+ T cells sorted from blood, taken in a trial of the OX40 agonist ivuxolimab. This TCR derives from an adult with an advanced solid tumor such as melanoma, head and neck, liver or kidney cancer. The V gene is TRBV7-3, the J gene TRBJ2-7, with D perhaps matching TRBD1 or TRBD2 (5 bases each). The CDR3 DNA sequence: TGTGCCAGCAGCGCCCGGGGCGGTTCCTACGAGCAGTACTTC. This gives the protein CASSARGGSYEQYF.